This TCR beta chain was sequenced for a study of T cells in Graves' hyperthyroidism and ophthalmopathy. Study findings and constraints: Onset of ophthalmopathy came a median roughly 6.5 months after the model predicted it. In the analysis, a 13 V-J model separated ophthalmopathy from stable hyperthyroidism.

Germline V gene sequence: CDR1 MGHRA, CDR2 YSYEKL. V lost 1 base and J lost 8, with 11 bases in between. The CDR3 contains 13 residues. Stable hyperthyroidism: no ophthalmopathy progression over 18 months of follow-up. At least ten counts were recorded for this clonotype. Its antigen is not known. RNA transcripts were the template for amplifying TCR beta CDR3 regions. The HTBI set primed first-round TCR CDR3 RT-PCR. TCRdb re-called the multiplex PCR reads through MiXCR, storing one row per CDR3 protein. The table lists 500,000 to 600,000 distinct CDR3 sequences, more than 45% of them singletons. The sequenced sample consisted of peripheral blood or thyroid tissue (not recorded which). The TCR was taken from a woman between 18 and 29 years old with Graves' hyperthyroidism. The genes are TRBV4-1 and TRBJ1-2; TRBD1 is a possible D gene (5 bases). This chain's CDR3 is CASSQVDSEGYTF. CDR3 in DNA: TGCGCCAGCAGCCAAGTTGACAGCGAGGGCTACACCTTC.